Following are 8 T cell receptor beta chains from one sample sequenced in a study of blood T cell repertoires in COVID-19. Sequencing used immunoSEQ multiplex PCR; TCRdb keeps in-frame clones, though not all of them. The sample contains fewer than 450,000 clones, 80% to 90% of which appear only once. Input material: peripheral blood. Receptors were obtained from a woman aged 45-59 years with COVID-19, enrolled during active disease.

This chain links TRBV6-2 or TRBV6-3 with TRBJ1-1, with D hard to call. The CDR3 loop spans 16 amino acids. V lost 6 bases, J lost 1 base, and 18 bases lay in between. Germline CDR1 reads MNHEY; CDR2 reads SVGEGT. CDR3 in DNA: TGTGCCAGCAGCCGCCCAGGTAAAGGCACGAACACTGAAGCTTTCTTT. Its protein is CASSRPGKGTNTEAFF.

Written as DNA, the CDR3 is TGTGCCAGCTCACCGAGACAGGGCGGCACTGAAGCTTTCTTT. It specifies CASSPRQGGTEAFF. The J gene is TRBJ1-1, the V gene TRBV27, with 7 bases that match TRBD1. Germline CDR1 and CDR2: MNHEY and SMNVEV (reference sequence). This CDR3 has 14 amino acids. V lost 8 bases, J lost 4 bases, and 10 bases stayed unmatched.

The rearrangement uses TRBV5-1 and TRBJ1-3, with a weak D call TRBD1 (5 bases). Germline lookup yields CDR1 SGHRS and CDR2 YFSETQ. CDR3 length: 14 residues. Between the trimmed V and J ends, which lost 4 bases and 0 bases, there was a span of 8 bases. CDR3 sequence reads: CASSPTVSGNTIYF. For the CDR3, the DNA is TGCGCCAGCAGCCCGACAGTCTCTGGAAACACCATATATTTT.

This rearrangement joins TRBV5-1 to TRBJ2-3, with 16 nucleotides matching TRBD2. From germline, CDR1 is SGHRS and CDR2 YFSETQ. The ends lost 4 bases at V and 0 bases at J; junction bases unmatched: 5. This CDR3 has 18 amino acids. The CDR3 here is CASSRGLAGGASTDTQYF. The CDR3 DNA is TGCGCCAGCAGCAGGGGACTAGCGGGAGGGGCTAGCACAGATACGCAGTATTTT.

The CDR3 here is CASRTGGAVGGYTF. In nucleotides, the CDR3 is TGCGCCAGCAGGACAGGGGGCGCCGTTGGCGGCTACACCTTC. The genes are TRBV5-1 and TRBJ1-2; 10 bases fit TRBD1. Germline trimming cut 5 bases from V and 8 bases from J; bases unmatched to any gene: 9. The CDR3 length is 14 residues. The V gene's germline CDR1 is SGHRS and CDR2 YFSETQ. The full variable domain, with the rest looked up from reference TRBV5-1 and TRBJ1-2, is KAGVTQTPRYLIKTRGQQVTLSCSPISGHRSVSWYQQTPGQGLQFLFEYFSETQRNKGNFPGRFSGRQFSNSRSEMNVSTLELGDSALYLCASRTGGAVGGYTFGSGTRLTVV.

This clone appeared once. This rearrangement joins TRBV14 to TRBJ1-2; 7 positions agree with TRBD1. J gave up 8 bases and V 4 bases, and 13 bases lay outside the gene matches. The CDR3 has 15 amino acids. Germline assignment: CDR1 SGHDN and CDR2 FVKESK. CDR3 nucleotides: TGTGCCAGCAGCCTCACAGGGGCGGCCATGGAAGGCTACACCTTC. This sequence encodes CASSLTGAAMEGYTF.

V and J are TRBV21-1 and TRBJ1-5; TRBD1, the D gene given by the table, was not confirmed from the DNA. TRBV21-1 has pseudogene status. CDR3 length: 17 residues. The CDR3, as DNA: TGTGCCAGCAGCAACGTTACAGGGGCAGGAAGCAATCAGCCCCAGCATTTT. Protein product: CASSNVTGAGSNQPQHF.

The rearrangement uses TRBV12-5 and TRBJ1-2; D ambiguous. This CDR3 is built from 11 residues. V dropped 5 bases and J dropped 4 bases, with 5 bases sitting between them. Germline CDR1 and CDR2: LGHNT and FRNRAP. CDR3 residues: CASGTGYGYTF. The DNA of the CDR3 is TGTGCTAGTGGTACCGGCTATGGCTACACCTTC.